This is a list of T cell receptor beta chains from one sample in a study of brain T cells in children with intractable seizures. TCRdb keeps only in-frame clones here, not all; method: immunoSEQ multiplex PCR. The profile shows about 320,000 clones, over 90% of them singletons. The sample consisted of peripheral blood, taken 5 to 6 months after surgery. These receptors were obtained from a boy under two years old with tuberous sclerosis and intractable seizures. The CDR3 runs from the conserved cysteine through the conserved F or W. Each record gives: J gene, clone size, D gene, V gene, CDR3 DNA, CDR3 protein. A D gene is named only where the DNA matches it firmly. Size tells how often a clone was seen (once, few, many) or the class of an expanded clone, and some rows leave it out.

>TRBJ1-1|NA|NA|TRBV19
TGTGCCAGTAGTATATGGGGCAGTGAAGCTGAAGCTTTCTTT
CASSIWGSEAEAFF
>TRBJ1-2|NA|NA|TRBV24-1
TGTGCCACCATGGGAAAGTCCCAGTGCACCTTC
CATMGKSQCTF
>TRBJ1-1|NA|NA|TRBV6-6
TGTGCCAGCAGTTACTCGGGGCTGGGACCCGAAGCTTTCTTT
CASSYSGLGPEAFF
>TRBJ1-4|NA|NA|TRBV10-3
TGTGCCATCAGTGAGGGGCAGGCGGGAGAAAAACTGTTTTTT
CAISEGQAGEKLFF
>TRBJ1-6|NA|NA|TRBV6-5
TGTGCCACACGCTTTCGGGAAGGGGATAATTCACCCCTCCACTTT
CATRFREGDNSPLHF
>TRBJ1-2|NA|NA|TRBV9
TGTGCCAGCAGCGTAGGGCCGAAATATGGCTACACCTTC
CASSVGPKYGYTF
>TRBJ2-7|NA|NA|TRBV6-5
TGTGCCAGCAGTTACTCGCTGGGGACCAGAAGTTACGAGCAGTACTTC
CASSYSLGTRSYEQYF
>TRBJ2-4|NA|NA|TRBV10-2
TGCGCCAGCAGTGAGTCCCGGAGCGGCAAAAACATTCAGTACTTC
CASSESRSGKNIQYF
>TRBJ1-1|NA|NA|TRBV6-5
TGTGCCAGCAGATTAGGGGTAAACACTGAAGCTTTCTTT
CASRLGVNTEAFF
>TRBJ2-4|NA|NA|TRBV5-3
TGTGCCAGAAGCCCACATTTTAGCATTCAGTACTTC
CARSPHFSIQYF
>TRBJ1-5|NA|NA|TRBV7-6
TGTGCCAGCAGCGTGTCGGGGGCAGGTCAGCCCCAGCATTTT
CASSVSGAGQPQHF
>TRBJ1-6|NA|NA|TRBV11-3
TGTGCCAGCAGCTTAGACGAGGGCAGGGGCGTTAGCTCCTATAATTCACCCCTCCACTTT
CASSLDEGRGVSSYNSPLHF
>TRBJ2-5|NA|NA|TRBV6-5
TGTGCCAGCACAGCGGACCAAGAGACCCAGTACTTC
CASTADQETQYF
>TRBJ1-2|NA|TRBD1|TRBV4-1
TGCGCCAGCAGCCAAGCTCAGACAGGGACCCACTATGGCTACACCTTC
CASSQAQTGTHYGYTF
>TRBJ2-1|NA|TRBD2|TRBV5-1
TGCGCCAGCAGCTTGGTTTTAGCGGGGGGCGGCGGCAATGAGCAGTTCTTC
CASSLVLAGGGGNEQFF
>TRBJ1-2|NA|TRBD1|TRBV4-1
TGCGCCAGCAGCCAAGATCGGGCCGACAGGGTCCATGGCTACACCTTC
CASSQDRADRVHGYTF
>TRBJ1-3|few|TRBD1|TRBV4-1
TGCGCCAGCAGCCAAATCGACAGGGCTGGAAACACCATATATTTT
CASSQIDRAGNTIYF
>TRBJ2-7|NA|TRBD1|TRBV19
TGTGCCAGTAGCCTTACGACCGGGACAGGGAAGTCCTACGAGCAGTACTTC
CASSLTTGTGKSYEQYF
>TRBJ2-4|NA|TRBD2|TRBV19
TGTGCCAGCACGCCGACCCTAGCGGCGGAGGACATTCAGTACTTC
CASTPTLAAEDIQYF
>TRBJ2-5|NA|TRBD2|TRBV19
TGTGCCAGTAGTTTCTCGGGAGGGCGTAAAGAGACCCAGTACTTC
CASSFSGGRKETQYF
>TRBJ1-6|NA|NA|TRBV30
TGTGCCTCCGTCCGGGGCGGAAATTCACCCCTCCACTTT
CASVRGGNSPLHF
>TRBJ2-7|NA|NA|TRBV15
TGTGCCACCAGCACTAGCCTCTACGAGCAGTACTTC
CATSTSLYEQYF
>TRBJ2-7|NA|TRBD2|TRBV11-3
TGTGCCAGCAGCTACGAGACTAGCGGGAGTTACGAGCAGTACTTC
CASSYETSGSYEQYF